These T cell receptor beta chains were read from a single sample in a study of OX40 agonist ivuxolimab in advanced cancers. Profiled with immunoSEQ multiplex PCR; TCRdb holds only in-frame clones, not every one. The profile shows 55,000 to 70,000 clones, 70% to 90% of them singletons. This specimen consisted of CD4+ or CD8+ T cells sorted from blood, obtained in a trial of the OX40 agonist ivuxolimab. These receptors were taken from an adult with an advanced solid tumor such as melanoma, head and neck, liver or kidney cancer. CDR3s include the opening cysteine and the closing phenylalanine or tryptophan. A D gene is named only where the DNA matches it firmly. Only part of the rows carry a size: once, few, many, or a class if the clone is expanded.

d_gene,abundance,v_gene,j_gene,CDR3aa,CDR3nt
TRBD1,-,TRBV19,TRBJ1-1,CASTKGTGGLNTEAFF,TGTGCCAGTACCAAGGGGACAGGGGGGTTGAACACTGAAGCTTTCTTT
TRBD2,-,TRBV9,TRBJ2-3,CASSKGLWGTDTQYF,TGTGCCAGCAGCAAGGGACTATGGGGCACAGATACGCAGTATTTT
TRBD1,-,TRBV18,TRBJ1-1,CASSPTQGAGNTEAFF,TGTGCCAGCTCACCCACTCAGGGGGCAGGGAACACTGAAGCTTTCTTT
-,-,TRBV7-3,TRBJ2-6,CASSSSGGSGANVLTF,TGTGCCAGCAGCTCGTCTGGGGGTTCTGGGGCCAACGTCCTGACTTTC
-,-,TRBV7-8,TRBJ1-1,CASSARGAVVTEAFF,TGTGCCAGCAGCGCCCGGGGCGCGGTGGTCACTGAAGCTTTCTTT
-,-,TRBV5-1,TRBJ1-6,CASSLELPGAGNSPLHF,TGCGCCAGCAGCTTGGAATTACCGGGCGCGGGTAATTCACCCCTCCACTTT
-,-,TRBV5-4,TRBJ2-5,CTSSPDTIETQYF,TGTACCAGCAGTCCGGACACGATAGAGACCCAGTACTTC
TRBD1,-,TRBV7-9,TRBJ2-7,CASSPQQGAHPSSYEQYF,TGTGCCAGCAGCCCCCAACAGGGGGCGCATCCCTCATCCTACGAGCAGTACTTC
-,-,TRBV2,TRBJ1-3,CASRAGSSGNTIYF,TGTGCCAGCAGGGCAGGGAGCTCTGGAAACACCATATATTTT
TRBD1,-,TRBV5-5,TRBJ1-1,CASSSSGQASTEAFF,TGTGCCAGCAGCTCGTCTGGACAGGCGTCCACTGAAGCTTTCTTT
TRBD2,-,TRBV7-9,TRBJ2-1,CASSISGGQVEQFF,TGTGCCAGCAGCATTAGCGGGGGGCAGGTTGAGCAGTTCTTC
-,-,TRBV7-2,TRBJ1-5,CASSLDIGSNQPQHF,TGTGCCAGCAGCTTAGATATAGGGAGCAATCAGCCCCAGCATTTT
-,-,TRBV27,TRBJ2-1,CASSLRPYSYNEQFF,TGTGCCAGCAGTTTAAGGCCCTACTCCTACAATGAGCAGTTCTTC
-,-,TRBV11-2,TRBJ2-5,CASRLQETQYF,TGTGCCAGCAGATTACAAGAGACCCAGTACTTC
-,once,TRBV6-4,TRBJ1-1,CASSANGGEAFF,TGTGCCAGCAGTGCAAATGGTGGGGAAGCTTTCTTT
-,-,TRBV29-1,TRBJ2-7,CSVGQTRDYEQYF,TGCAGCGTTGGACAGACGAGGGACTACGAGCAGTACTTC
TRBD2,-,TRBV10-3,TRBJ2-3,CAISQRGEGLRTDTQYF,TGTGCCATCAGCCAGCGCGGGGAGGGCCTTAGGACAGATACGCAGTATTTT
-,-,TRBV30,TRBJ2-2,CAWRSQAANTGELFF,TGTGCCTGGAGATCACAAGCGGCGAACACCGGGGAGCTGTTTTTT
-,-,TRBV7-3,TRBJ2-2,CASSLNARNTGELFF,TGTGCCAGCAGCTTAAATGCGAGAAACACCGGGGAGCTGTTTTTT
TRBD1,-,TRBV16,TRBJ2-7,CASSLFGQGSSYEQYF,TGTGCCAGCAGCCTCTTCGGACAGGGTTCCTCCTACGAGCAGTACTTC
-,-,TRBV18,TRBJ2-3,CASSPPWQSTDTQYF,TGTGCCAGCTCACCACCGTGGCAAAGCACAGATACGCAGTATTTT
-,once,TRBV5-1,TRBJ2-7,CASSFLGSTGGQDYEQYF,TGCGCCAGCAGCTTTTTAGGCTCCACCGGGGGGCAAGACTACGAGCAGTACTTC